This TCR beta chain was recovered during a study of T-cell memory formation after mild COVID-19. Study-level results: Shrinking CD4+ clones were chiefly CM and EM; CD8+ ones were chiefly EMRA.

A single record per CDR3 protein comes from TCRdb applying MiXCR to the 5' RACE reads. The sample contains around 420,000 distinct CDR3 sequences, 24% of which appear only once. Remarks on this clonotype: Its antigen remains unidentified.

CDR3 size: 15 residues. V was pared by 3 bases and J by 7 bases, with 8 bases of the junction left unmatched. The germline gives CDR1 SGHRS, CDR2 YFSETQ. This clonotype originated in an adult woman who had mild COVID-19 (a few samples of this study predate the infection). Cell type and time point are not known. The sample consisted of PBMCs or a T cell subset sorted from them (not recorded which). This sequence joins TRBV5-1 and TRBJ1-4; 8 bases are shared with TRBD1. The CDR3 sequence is CASSSTGGKGEKLFF. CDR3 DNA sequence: TGCGCCAGCAGCTCAACAGGGGGTAAGGGTGAAAAACTGTTTTTT.